These 19 T cell receptor beta chains came from one sample sequenced in a study of cytomegalovirus exposure and HLA in healthy donors. PCR involved 60 Vbeta and 13 Jbeta primers. TCRdb's table, derived via immunoSEQ multiplex PCR, lists solely in-frame clones and lacks some. The sample shows under 150,000 clones, around 80% of them seen only once. The sequencing sample was made of PBMCs. These receptors were taken from a male donor in good health and CMV-seronegative.

The J gene is TRBJ1-6, the V gene TRBV19, with 8 bases lining up with TRBD1. CDR3 size: 17 residues. Germline V gene lookup returns CDR1 LNHDA and CDR2 SQIVND (reference sequence). V gave up 4 bases and J gave up 5 bases; unmatched junction bases: 10. The CDR3 DNA reads as TGTGCCAGTAGTAGGTTCCAGCAGGGGGCTGATAATTCACCCCTCCACTTT. Residues: CASSRFQQGADNSPLHF.

The chain links TRBV27 to TRBJ1-4, with 9 bases identical to TRBD1. CDR1 is MNHEY and CDR2 is SMNVEV in the germline V gene (reference sequence). The CDR3 is 14 residues long. V trimming: 5 bases; J trimming: 8 bases; junction bases outside the gene matches: 6. In nucleotides, the CDR3 is TGTGCCAGCAGTCTACAGGGGGCGGGGGAAAAACTGTTTTTT. It is translated as CASSLQGAGEKLFF. The entire variable domain, with the rest obtained from reference TRBV27 and TRBJ1-4, is as follows: EAQVTQNPRYLITVTGKKLTVTCSQNMNHEYMSWYRQDPGLGLRQIYYSMNVEVTDKGDVPEGYKVSRKEKRNFPLILESPSPNQTSLYFCASSLQGAGEKLFFGSGTQLSVL.

This chain joins TRBV4-2 and TRBJ2-1; D perhaps matches TRBD2 (5 bases). CDR1 is LGHNA, CDR2 YNFKEQ, per germline. The ends were cut back, 6 bases at V and 8 bases at J, with 8 bases in the middle. This CDR3 contains 11 residues. CDR3 protein: CASSWEYEQFF. CDR3 coding DNA: TGTGCCAGCAGTTGGGAGTATGAGCAGTTCTTC.

V and J are TRBV5-1 and TRBJ2-7, with 7 bases matching TRBD1. The CDR3 is 19 amino acids. The trim removed 0 bases at V and 0 bases at J, leaving 15 bases unmatched. Per germline, CDR1 SGHRS and CDR2 YFSETQ. CDR3 protein: CASSLEADRLPFSSYEQYF. The CDR3 nucleotides are TGCGCCAGCAGCTTGGAAGCGGACAGGCTCCCTTTTAGCTCCTACGAGCAGTACTTC.

This rearrangement joins TRBV6-1 to TRBJ1-2; no reliable D call. CDR3 length equals 14 residues. V was clipped by 1 base and J by 0 bases, with 6 bases between them. The germline gives CDR1 MNHNS, CDR2 SASEGT. CDR3 nucleotides: TGTGCCAGCAGTGAAGGTGCGGCTAACTATGGCTACACCTTC. Translation gives CASSEGAANYGYTF.

DNA of the CDR3: TGTGCCAGCAGCTTAGGTTGGGGCGGGAAAGCAACTAATGAAAAACTGTTTTTT. This sequence encodes CASSLGWGGKATNEKLFF. This chain uses TRBV7-9 with TRBJ1-4; D is perhaps TRBD1 (5 bases). The CDR3 is made up of 18 amino acids. V lost 1 base and J 0 bases, leaving 15 bases between the germline ends. The germline V gene encodes CDR1 SEHNR and CDR2 FQNEAQ (reference sequence). Full variable domain (rest looked up from reference TRBV7-9 and TRBJ1-4): DTGVSQNPRHKITKRGQNVTFRCDPISEHNRLYWYRQTLGQGPEFLTYFQNEAQLEKSRLLSDRFSAERPKGSFSTLEIQRTEQGDSAMYLCASSLGWGGKATNEKLFFGSGTQLSVL.

As to this clone: Other DNA sequences in the sample encode the same CDR3. This sequence joins TRBV30 and TRBJ1-5; D remains unclear. CDR3 size: 13 residues. Germline V gene sequence: CDR1 GTSNPN, CDR2 SVGIG (reference sequence). V was pared by 0 bases and J by 5 bases, with 8 bases between. The CDR3 DNA is TGTGCCTGGAGTGTAGACAATTATCAGCCCCAGCATTTT. Translation: CAWSVDNYQPQHF.

This clone was counted only a few times. This chain connects TRBV7-3 to TRBJ2-1, with TRBD2 matching over 11 bases. Unmatched junction bases numbered 11, after V lost 4 bases and J lost 12 bases. Germline V gene data show CDR1 as SGHTA and CDR2 as FQGTGA. This CDR3 comprises 15 residues. CDR3 amino acids: CASSSSGGPLDAQFF. CDR3 nucleotide sequence: TGTGCCAGCAGCTCTAGCGGGGGGCCCTTGGATGCGCAGTTCTTC.

About this clone itself: Other DNA variants within this sample encode the same CDR3. The chain is built from TRBV6-5 and TRBJ1-2; D is ambiguous. Germline V gene lookup returns CDR1 MNHEY and CDR2 SVGAGI. The CDR3 covers 14 residues. Trimming cost V 2 bases and J 0 bases, with 7 bases left between them. This CDR3 is CASSYRGSNYGYTF. The CDR3 bases are TGTGCCAGCAGTTACCGAGGTTCTAACTATGGCTACACCTTC.

The chain is built from TRBV4-3 and TRBJ1-2, with D possibly TRBD1 on 5 matching bases. Germline loops: CDR1 LGHNA, CDR2 YSLEER. Trimming cost V 0 bases and J 2 bases, with 13 bases left between them. The CDR3 spans 16 residues. CDR3 coding DNA: TGCGCCAGCAGCCAAGAAGCAGGGTTTGCCAACTATGGCTACACCTTC. Encoded protein: CASSQEAGFANYGYTF.

This sequence joins TRBV9 and TRBJ1-5; 11 nucleotides line up with TRBD1. The CDR3 has 15 amino acids. The V segment lost 3 bases and the J segment 9 bases; nucleotides outside the gene matches: 8. Germline V gene sequence: CDR1 SGDLS, CDR2 YYNGEE. The CDR3 DNA is TGTGCCAGCAGCGGGGGGACAGGGGGTCTGGGGCCCCAGCATTTT. Translating gives CASSGGTGGLGPQHF.

V is TRBV7-8 and J is TRBJ2-2, with TRBD1 matching 7 bases. J lost 4 bases, V lost 1 base, and 15 bases had no gene match. Germline V gives CDR1 SGHVS, CDR2 FQNEAQ. The CDR3 runs 19 residues. The CDR3 loop is CASSLELRTGYSSTGELFF. The CDR3 DNA follows: TGTGCCAGCAGCTTAGAGTTGAGGACAGGCTACTCTTCCACCGGGGAGCTGTTTTTT.

This chain connects TRBV29-1 to TRBJ1-2, with 8 bases fitting TRBD1. V was pared by 4 bases and J by 1 base, with 5 bases of the junction left unmatched. Germline lookup yields CDR1 SQVTM and CDR2 ANQGSEA. The CDR3 has 14 amino acids. CDR3 nucleotide sequence: TGCAGCGTTGGTGACAGGGGCGGTAACTATGGCTACACCTTC. It translates to CSVGDRGGNYGYTF.

V gene TRBV11-2 combines with J gene TRBJ1-1, with 8 bases lining up with TRBD1. The V gene end was trimmed by 3 bases and the J gene end by 1 base; junction bases not matched to a gene: 1. CDR3 length: 14 amino acids. Per the germline V gene, CDR1 is SGHAT and CDR2 is FQNNGV. DNA for the CDR3: TGTGCCAGCAGCTTTGGACAGGGGAACACTGAAGCTTTCTTT. As protein: CASSFGQGNTEAFF.

V and J are TRBV20-1 and TRBJ2-7, with TRBD2 identical over 7 bases. V shed 5 bases, J shed 3 bases, and the junction held 1 base outside the gene matches. Germline CDR1 is DFQATT and CDR2 is SNEGSKA (reference sequence). There are 11 residues in the CDR3. The CDR3 sequence: CSAWGGYEQYF. CDR3 DNA: TGCAGTGCTTGGGGGGGCTACGAGCAGTACTTC.

This clone was picked up a small number of times. The chain recombines TRBV7-9 with TRBJ1-3; TRBD1 is a possible D gene (5 bases). V shed 5 bases and J shed 0 bases, with 14 bases lying between them. This CDR3 is built from 16 residues. The germline V gene has CDR1 SEHNR and CDR2 FQNEAQ (reference sequence). The CDR3 DNA is TGTGCCAGCAGCCCCCGCGGGGGGACCTCTGGAAACACCATATATTTT. Protein: CASSPRGGTSGNTIYF.

This chain joins TRBV7-9 and TRBJ2-7; 7 bases map to TRBD1. V was pared by 5 bases and J by 4 bases, with 11 bases of the junction left unmatched. Germline values: CDR1 SEHNR, CDR2 FQNEAQ (reference sequence). The length of the CDR3 is 15 residues. Here the CDR3 reads CASSARQGDAYEQYF. CDR3 in DNA: TGTGCCAGCAGCGCCCGACAGGGCGACGCTTACGAGCAGTACTTC.

The CDR3 sequence: CASSRGGAEANYGYTF. As DNA, the CDR3 is TGCGCCAGCAGCCGTGGGGGGGCTGAAGCTAACTATGGCTACACCTTC. The chain is built from TRBV4-3 and TRBJ1-2; a possible D gene is TRBD1 (6 bases). The germline V gene encodes CDR1 LGHNA and CDR2 YSLEER. The germline V and J ends were trimmed by 4 bases and 0 bases, with 15 bases remaining between them. The length of the CDR3 is 16 residues.

This clone is a singleton in its sample. The chain is built from TRBV28 and TRBJ2-5, with D possibly matching TRBD2 (5 bases). Trimming shortened V by 8 bases and J by 5 bases, and 12 bases separated the two germline ends. The CDR3 loop spans 12 amino acids. Germline lookup yields CDR1 MDHEN and CDR2 SYDVKM. The CDR3: CASRRGGETQYF. As DNA, the CDR3 is TGTGCCAGCCGCCGGGGTGGGGAGACCCAGTACTTC.